This TCR beta chain was sequenced during a study of T cell clonotyping in hematopoietic cell transplantation (dated by TCRdb to about 2021). In terms of the full investigation: A total of 135 blood samples were collected in the study from roughly 32 consecutive transplant recipients and their related donors. Patient recruitment ran from late 2015 to early 2017, and follow-up continued until September 2020 or death. Broader findings and caveats from the paper: Recipient repertoires showed only a small fraction of overlap with donor repertoires, and over 95% appeared de novo at the given depth. After transplant, TCR diversity in recipients dropped, and pathologically expanded clonotypes climbed progressively between day 30 and day 180. The sample size was limited, and because cells were not sorted, the contributions of CD4 and CD8 repertoires could not be separated. Broader posttransplant TCR repertoire diversity was predicted by donor and pretransplant recipient Inverse Simpson Index values.

Blood samples for TCR beta sequencing were given by related transplant donors. Nuclei Lysis Solution was used to extract genomic DNA from fresh or cryopreserved unfractionated peripheral blood mononuclear cells. The CDR3 has 14 amino acids, counting the end cysteine and phenylalanine. Only the CDR3 part of the read is kept: 42 bases, read in frame from the first base. Trimming takes 1 base off V and 8 bases off J; junction bases not matched to a gene: 6. Via the germline V gene, CDR1 is SGHTA and CDR2 FQGTGA. The immunoSEQ assay, a bias-controlled multiplex PCR using V- and J-specific primers, was used to amplify TCR beta CDR3 regions from genomic DNA. A second PCR step added a proprietary barcode and Illumina adapter sequences to the CDR3 amplicons. An Illumina MiSeq instrument was used to sequence the CDR3 libraries. As for how the authors treated the data: Export and quality control were handled in immunoSEQ Analyzer 3.0, while downstream analyses relied on R Bioconductor and Immunarch. Only productive rearrangements in the normalized downsampled data set were used to calculate repertoire metrics. In the normalized cohort, clonotypes with more than 5 templates were defined as pathologically expanded. The Inverse Simpson Index served as the measure of repertoire diversity. To capture all clonotypes, the CMV-specificity analyses were run on the non-normalized data set. Not all clones reach the TCRdb copy of this immuneACCESS table, which keeps in-frame sequences only. Checked studies attribute under half of the gap to unresolved V genes and leave the rest unexplained. Clone size and the V and J calls come from that table; the DNA yielded D and trimming. The sample table contains roughly 40,000 clones; only one count was recorded for roughly 94% of them. Clones ranked in the top ten supply about 0.8% of the sample.

In the case of this clone: Which antigen it targets is not known. The record has no base qualities; no much larger clone is one base away.

The sample was peripheral blood mononuclear cells. This TCR derives from a woman aged 45-60 years in good health. Some clones in this sample may be carry-over from other donors' samples. The sequence is built from TRBV7-3 and TRBJ2-3, and TRBD1 matches 7 of the central bases. The DNA sequence is TGTGCCAGCAGCTTAAATGGACAGGACGGTACGCAGTATTTT. This gives the protein CASSLNGQDGTQYF. The entire variable domain, with the stretches around the CDR3 drawn from the reference TRBV7-3 and TRBJ2-3 proteins, is GAGVSQTPSNKVTEKGKYVELRCDPISGHTALYWYRQSLGQGPEFLIYFQGTGAADDSGLPNDRFFAVRPEGSVSTLKIQRTERGDSAVYLCASSLNGQDGTQYFGPGTRLTVL.